This TCR beta chain came from a study of cytomegalovirus exposure and HLA in healthy donors. As concerns this clone: Its antigen remains unknown.

13 Jbeta primers and 60 Vbeta primers were used for the PCR. Clones were sequenced by immunoSEQ multiplex PCR, and TCRdb holds only the in-frame ones, with some missing. The table has around 150,000 clones, 70% to 85% seen once. Study-wide findings and caveats: TCR beta chain V- and J-gene trimming was linked, in a later analysis, to a missense variant in DCLRE1C. Cytomegalovirus-associated status was assigned to approximately 160 TCR beta chains.

Sequencing used PBMCs. The sequence came from a man aged 35 to 55 in good health and CMV-seropositive.

The CDR3: CASRPGQVLYEQYF. CDR3 bases: TGTGCCAGCAGGCCGGGACAGGTTCTATACGAGCAGTACTTC. The V gene is TRBV27, the J gene TRBJ2-7; TRBD1 matches 8 bases. V shed 6 bases and J 4 bases; nucleotides not matched to a gene: 8. The germline V gene has CDR1 MNHEY and CDR2 SMNVEV (reference sequence). The CDR3 covers 14 residues.